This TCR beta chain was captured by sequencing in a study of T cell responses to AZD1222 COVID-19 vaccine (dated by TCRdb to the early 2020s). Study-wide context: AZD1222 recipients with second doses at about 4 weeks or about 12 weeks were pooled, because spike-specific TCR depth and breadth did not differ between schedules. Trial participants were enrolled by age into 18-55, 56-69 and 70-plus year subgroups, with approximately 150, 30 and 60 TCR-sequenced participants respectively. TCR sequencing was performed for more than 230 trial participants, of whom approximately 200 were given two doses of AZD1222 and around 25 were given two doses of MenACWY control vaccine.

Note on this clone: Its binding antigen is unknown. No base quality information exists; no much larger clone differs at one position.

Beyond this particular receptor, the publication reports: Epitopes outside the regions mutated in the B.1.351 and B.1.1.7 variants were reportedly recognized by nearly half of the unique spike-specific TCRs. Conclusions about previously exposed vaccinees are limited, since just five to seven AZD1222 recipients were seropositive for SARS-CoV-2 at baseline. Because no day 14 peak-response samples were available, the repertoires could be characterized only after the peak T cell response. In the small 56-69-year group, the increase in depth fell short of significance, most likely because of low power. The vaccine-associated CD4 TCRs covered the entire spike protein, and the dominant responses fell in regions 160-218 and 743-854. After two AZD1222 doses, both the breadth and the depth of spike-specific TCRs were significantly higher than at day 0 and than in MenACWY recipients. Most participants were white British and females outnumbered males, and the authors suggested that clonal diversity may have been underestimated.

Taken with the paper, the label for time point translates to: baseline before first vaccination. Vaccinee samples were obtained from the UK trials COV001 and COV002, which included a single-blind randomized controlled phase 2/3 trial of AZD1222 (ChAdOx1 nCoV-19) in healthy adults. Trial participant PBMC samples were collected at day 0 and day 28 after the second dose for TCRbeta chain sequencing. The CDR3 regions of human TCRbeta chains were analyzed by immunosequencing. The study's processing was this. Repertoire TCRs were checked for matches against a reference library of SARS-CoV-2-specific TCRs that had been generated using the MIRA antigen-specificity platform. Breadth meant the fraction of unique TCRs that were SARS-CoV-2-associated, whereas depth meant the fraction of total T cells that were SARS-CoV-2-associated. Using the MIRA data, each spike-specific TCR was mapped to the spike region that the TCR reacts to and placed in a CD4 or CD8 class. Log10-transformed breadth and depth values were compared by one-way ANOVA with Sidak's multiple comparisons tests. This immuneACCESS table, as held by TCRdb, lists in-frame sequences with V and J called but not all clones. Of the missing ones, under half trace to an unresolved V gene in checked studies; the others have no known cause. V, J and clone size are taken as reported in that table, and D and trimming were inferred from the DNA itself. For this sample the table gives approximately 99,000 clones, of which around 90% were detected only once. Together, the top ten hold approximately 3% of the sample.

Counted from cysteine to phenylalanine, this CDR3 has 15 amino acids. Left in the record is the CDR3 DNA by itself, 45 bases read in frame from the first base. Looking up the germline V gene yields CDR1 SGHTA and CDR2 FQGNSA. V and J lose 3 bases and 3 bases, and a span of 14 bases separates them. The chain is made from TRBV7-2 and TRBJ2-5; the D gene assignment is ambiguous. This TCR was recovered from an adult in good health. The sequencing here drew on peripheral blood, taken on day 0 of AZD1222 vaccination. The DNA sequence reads TGTGCCAGCAGCTTGAAGGGCAGCGACGAAGAGACCCAGTACTTC. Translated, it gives CASSLKGSDEETQYF.